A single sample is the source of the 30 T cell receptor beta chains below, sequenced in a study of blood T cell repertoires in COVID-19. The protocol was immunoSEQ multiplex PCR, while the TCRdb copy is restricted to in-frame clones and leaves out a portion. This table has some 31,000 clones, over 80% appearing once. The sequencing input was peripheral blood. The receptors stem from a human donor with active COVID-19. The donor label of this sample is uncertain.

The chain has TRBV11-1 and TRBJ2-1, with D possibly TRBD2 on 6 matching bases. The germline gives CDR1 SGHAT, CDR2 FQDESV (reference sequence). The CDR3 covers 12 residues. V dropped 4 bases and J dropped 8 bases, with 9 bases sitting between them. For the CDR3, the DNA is TGTGCCAGCAGCTCCACGGGGGATGAGCAGTTCTTC. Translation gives CASSSTGDEQFF.

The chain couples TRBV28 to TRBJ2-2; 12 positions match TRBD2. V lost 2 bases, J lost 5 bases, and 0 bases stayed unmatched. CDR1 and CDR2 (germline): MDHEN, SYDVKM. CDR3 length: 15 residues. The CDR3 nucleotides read TGTGCCAGCAGTTTAGGACTAGCGGGGACCGGGGAGCTGTTTTTT. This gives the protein CASSLGLAGTGELFF.

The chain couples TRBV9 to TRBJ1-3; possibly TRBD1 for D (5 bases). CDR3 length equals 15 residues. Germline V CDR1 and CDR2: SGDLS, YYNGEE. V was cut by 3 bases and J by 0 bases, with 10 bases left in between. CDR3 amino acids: CASSGQSFSGNTIYF. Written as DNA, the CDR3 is TGTGCCAGCAGCGGACAGTCTTTCTCTGGAAACACCATATATTTT.

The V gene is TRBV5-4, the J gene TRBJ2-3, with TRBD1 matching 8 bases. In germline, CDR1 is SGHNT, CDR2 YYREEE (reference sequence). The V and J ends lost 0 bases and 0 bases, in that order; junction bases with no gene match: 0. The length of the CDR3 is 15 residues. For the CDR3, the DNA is TGTGCCAGCAGCTTGGGACAGGGGAGCACAGATACGCAGTATTTT. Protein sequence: CASSLGQGSTDTQYF.

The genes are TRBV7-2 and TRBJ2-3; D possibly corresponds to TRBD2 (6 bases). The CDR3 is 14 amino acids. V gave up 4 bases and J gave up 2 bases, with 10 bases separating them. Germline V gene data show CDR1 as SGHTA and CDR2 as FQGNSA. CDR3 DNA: TGTGCCAGCAGCTCCGGACTATCCACAGATACGCAGTATTTT. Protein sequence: CASSSGLSTDTQYF.

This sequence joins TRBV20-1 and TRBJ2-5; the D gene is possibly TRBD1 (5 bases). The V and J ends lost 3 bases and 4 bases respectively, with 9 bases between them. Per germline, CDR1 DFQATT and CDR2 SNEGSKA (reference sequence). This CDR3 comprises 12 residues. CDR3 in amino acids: CSASMQGETQYF. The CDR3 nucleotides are TGCAGTGCTAGTATGCAGGGAGAGACCCAGTACTTC.

CDR3 region: CASSLIGGGQGSDTQYF. CDR3 sequence (DNA): TGTGCCAGCAGCTTAATTGGTGGGGGACAGGGGTCAGATACGCAGTATTTT. The chain joins TRBV7-2 to TRBJ2-3; 10 bases agree with TRBD1. J lost 4 bases, V lost 2 bases, and 9 bases had no gene match. The CDR3 loop spans 17 amino acids. In germline, CDR1 is SGHTA, CDR2 FQGNSA.

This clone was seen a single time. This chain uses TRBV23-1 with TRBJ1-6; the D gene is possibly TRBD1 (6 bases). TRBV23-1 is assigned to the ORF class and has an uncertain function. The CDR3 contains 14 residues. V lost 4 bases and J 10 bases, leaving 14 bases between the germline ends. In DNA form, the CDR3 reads TGCGCCAGCAGTCTCGAGGGGGTTCCGTCACCCCTCCACTTT. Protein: CASSLEGVPSPLHF.

CDR3 loop: CASSGREGLHF. The CDR3 DNA reads TGTGCCAGCAGCGGCAGGGAGGGCCTCCACTTT. V usage is TRBV9 and J usage is TRBJ1-6, with D perhaps matching TRBD1 (5 bases). Trimming left V 3 bases short and J 15 bases short, with 10 bases between. There are 11 residues in the CDR3. Germline V gives CDR1 SGDLS, CDR2 YYNGEE.

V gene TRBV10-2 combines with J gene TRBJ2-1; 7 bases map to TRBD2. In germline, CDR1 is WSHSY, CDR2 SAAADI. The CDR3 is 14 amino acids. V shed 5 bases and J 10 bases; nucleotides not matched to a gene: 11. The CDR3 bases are TGCGCCAGCAGTAGGCTCTCGACCGGGGGGGAGCAGTTCTTC. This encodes CASSRLSTGGEQFF.

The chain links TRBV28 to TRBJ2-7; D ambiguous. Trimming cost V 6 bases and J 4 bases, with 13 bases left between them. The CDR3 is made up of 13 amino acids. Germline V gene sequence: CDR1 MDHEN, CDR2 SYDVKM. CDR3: CASSRLMRYEQYF. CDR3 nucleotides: TGTGCCAGCAGCCGCCTAATGAGGTACGAGCAGTACTTC.

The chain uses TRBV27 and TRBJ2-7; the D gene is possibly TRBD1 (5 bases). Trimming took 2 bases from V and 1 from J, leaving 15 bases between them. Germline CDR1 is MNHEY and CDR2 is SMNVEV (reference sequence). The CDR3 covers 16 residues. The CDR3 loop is CASSLSVRVISYEQYF. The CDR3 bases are TGTGCCAGCAGTTTAAGCGTCAGGGTGATTTCCTACGAGCAGTACTTC.

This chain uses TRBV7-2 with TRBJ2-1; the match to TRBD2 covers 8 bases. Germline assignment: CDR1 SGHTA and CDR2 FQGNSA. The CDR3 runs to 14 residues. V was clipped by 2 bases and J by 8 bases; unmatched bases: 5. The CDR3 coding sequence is TGTGCCAGCAGCTTAACTAGCGGCTGGGATGAGCAGTTCTTC. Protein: CASSLTSGWDEQFF.

The CDR3, as DNA: TGCAGCGTTGATCAGGGCCCCAATCAGCCCCAGCATTTT. It specifies CSVDQGPNQPQHF. V gene TRBV29-1 combines with J gene TRBJ1-5, with a weak D call TRBD1 (5 bases). The CDR3 contains 13 residues. Germline lookup yields CDR1 SQVTM and CDR2 ANQGSEA. Deletions cut 3 bases from V and 3 bases from J, with 9 bases between.

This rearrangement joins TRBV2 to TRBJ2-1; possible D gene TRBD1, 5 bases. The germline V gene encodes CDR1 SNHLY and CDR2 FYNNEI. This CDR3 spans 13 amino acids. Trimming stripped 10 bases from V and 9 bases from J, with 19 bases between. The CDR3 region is CATVGPQSLEQFF. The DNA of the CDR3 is TGTGCCACCGTGGGGCCTCAATCGCTTGAGCAGTTCTTC.

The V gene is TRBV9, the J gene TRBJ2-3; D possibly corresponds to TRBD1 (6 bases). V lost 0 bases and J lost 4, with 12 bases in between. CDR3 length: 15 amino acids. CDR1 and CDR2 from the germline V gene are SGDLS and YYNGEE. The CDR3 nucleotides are TGTGCCAGCAGCGTAGAAGGGGGAGAAGCAGATACGCAGTATTTT. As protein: CASSVEGGEADTQYF.

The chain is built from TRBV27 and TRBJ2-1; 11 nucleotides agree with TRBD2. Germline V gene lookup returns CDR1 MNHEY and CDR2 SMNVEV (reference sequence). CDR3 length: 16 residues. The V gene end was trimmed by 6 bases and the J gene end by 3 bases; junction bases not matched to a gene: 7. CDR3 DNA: TGTGCCAGCAGCTGGGGACTAGCGGATTTCTACAATGAGCAGTTCTTC. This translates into CASSWGLADFYNEQFF.

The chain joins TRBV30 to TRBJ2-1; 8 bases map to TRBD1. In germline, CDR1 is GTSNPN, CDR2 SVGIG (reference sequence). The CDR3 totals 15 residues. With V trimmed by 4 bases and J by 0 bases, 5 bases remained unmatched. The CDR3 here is CAWTRDRFSYNEQFF. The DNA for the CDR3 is TGTGCCTGGACCAGGGACAGGTTCTCCTACAATGAGCAGTTCTTC.

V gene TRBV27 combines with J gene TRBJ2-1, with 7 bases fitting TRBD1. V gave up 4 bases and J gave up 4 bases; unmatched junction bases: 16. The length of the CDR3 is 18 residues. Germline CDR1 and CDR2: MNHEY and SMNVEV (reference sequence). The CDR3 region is CASSSPVIRQGRYNEQFF. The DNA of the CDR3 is TGTGCCAGCAGTTCTCCCGTAATAAGACAGGGAAGGTACAATGAGCAGTTCTTC.

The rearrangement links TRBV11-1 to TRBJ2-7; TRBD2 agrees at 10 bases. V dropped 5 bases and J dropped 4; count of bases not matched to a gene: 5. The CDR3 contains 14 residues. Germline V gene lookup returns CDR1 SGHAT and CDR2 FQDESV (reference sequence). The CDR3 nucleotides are TGTGCCAGCAGCCCGACTAGCGGGCCATACGAGCAGTACTTC. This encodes CASSPTSGPYEQYF.

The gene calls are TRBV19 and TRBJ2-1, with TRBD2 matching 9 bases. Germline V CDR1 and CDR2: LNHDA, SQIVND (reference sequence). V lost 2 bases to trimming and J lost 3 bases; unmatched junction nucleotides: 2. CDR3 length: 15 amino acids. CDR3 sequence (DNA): TGTGCCAGTAGTATACTAGCGGGGCTCTACAATGAGCAGTTCTTC. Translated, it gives CASSILAGLYNEQFF.

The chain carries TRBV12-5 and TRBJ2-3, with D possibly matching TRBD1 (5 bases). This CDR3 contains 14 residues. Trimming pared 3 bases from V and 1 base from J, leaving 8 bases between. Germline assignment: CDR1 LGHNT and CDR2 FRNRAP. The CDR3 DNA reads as TGTGCTAGTGGTTTCGTACAGGGCACAGATACGCAGTATTTT. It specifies CASGFVQGTDTQYF.

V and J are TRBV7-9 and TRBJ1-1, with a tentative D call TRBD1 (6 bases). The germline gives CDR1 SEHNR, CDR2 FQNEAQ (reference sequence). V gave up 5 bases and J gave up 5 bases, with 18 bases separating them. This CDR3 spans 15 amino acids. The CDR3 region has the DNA TGTGCCAGCAGCAGAACAGGGCCTAAGGGGACTGAAGCTTTCTTT. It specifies CASSRTGPKGTEAFF.

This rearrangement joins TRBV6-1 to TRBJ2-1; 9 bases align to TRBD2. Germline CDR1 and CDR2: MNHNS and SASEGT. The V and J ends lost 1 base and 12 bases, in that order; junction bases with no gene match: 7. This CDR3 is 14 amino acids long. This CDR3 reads CASSEGPSGVWQFF. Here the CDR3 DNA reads TGTGCCAGCAGTGAAGGGCCTAGCGGGGTTTGGCAGTTCTTC.

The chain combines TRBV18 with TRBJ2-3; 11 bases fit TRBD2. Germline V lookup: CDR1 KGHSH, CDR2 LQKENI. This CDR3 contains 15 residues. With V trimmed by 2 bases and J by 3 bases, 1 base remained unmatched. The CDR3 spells CASSPTSGGTDTQYF. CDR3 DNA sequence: TGTGCCAGCTCACCAACTAGCGGGGGTACAGATACGCAGTATTTT. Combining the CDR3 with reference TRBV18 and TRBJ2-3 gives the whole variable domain NAGVMQNPRHLVRRRGQEARLRCSPMKGHSHVYWYRQLPEEGLKFMVYLQKENIIDESGMPKERFSAEFPKEGPSILRIQQVVRGDSAAYFCASSPTSGGTDTQYFGPGTRLTVL.

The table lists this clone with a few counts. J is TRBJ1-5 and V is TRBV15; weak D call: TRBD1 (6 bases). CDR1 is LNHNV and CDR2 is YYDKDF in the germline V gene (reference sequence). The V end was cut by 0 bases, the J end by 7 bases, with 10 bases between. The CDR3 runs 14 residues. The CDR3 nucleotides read TGTGCCACCAGCAGAGATTTGCAGGGGCAGCCCCAGCATTTT. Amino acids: CATSRDLQGQPQHF.

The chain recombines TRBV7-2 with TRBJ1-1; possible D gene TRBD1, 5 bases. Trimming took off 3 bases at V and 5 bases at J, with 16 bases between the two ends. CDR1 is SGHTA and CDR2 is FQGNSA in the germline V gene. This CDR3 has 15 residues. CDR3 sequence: CASSFADGGVTEAFF. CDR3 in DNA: TGTGCCAGCAGCTTCGCGGATGGAGGGGTTACTGAAGCTTTCTTT. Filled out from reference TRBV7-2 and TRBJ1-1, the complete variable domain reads GAGVSQSPSNKVTEKGKDVELRCDPISGHTALYWYRQSLGQGLEFLIYFQGNSAPDKSGLPSDRFSAERTGGSVSTLTIQRTQQEDSAVYLCASSFADGGVTEAFFGQGTRLTVV.

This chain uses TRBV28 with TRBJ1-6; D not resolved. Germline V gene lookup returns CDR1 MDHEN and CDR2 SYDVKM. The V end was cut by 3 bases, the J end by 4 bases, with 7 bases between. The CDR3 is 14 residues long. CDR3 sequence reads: CASSFTGYNSPLHF. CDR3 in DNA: TGTGCCAGCAGTTTTACCGGTTATAATTCACCCCTCCACTTT.

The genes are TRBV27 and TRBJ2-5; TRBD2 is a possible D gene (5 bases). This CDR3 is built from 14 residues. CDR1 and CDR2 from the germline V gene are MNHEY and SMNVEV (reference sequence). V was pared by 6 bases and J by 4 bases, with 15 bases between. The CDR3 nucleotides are TGTGCCAGCAGCCTTAACCCCGGGATAGAGACCCAGTACTTC. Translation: CASSLNPGIETQYF.

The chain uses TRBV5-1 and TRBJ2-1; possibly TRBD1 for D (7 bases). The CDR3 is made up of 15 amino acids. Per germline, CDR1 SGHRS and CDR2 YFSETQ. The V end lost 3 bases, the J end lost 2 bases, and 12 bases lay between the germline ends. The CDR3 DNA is TGCGCCAGCAGCTCCAGGGGGGCCCCCTACAATGAGCAGTTCTTC. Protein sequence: CASSSRGAPYNEQFF.